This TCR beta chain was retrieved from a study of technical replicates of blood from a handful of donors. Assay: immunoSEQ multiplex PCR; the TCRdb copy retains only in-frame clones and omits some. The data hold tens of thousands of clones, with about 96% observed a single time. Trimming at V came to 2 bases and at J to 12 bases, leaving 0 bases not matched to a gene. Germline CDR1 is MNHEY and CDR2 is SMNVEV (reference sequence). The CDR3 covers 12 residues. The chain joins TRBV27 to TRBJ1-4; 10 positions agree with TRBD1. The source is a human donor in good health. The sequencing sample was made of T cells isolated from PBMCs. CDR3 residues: CASSLGTGELFF. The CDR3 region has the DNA TGTGCCAGCAGTTTAGGGACAGGGGAACTGTTTTTT. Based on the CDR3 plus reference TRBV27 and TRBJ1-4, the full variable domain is EAQVTQNPRYLITVTGKKLTVTCSQNMNHEYMSWYRQDPGLGLRQIYYSMNVEVTDKGDVPEGYKVSRKEKRNFPLILESPSPNQTSLYFCASSLGTGELFFGSGTQLSVL.